This T cell receptor (beta chain) was observed in a study of cytotoxic CD8 clonotypes in ibrutinib-treated CLL. Study-wide context: After treatment lasting a median about 13 months, range 6 to 36, response samples were collected.

Data came from immunoSEQ multiplex PCR; TCRdb stores just in-frame clones and leaves some out. The sample holds approximately 200,000 clones, 55% to 85% seen once. With regard to this clone: Its antigen is not known.

Germline V gene data show CDR1 as LNHNV and CDR2 as YYDKDF (reference sequence). V gave up 0 bases and J gave up 5 bases, with 8 bases separating them. The CDR3 spans 13 residues. Findings and limits, study-wide: Clonality went higher at ibrutinib response and then dropped back toward baseline at progression.

The chain employs TRBV15 and TRBJ2-7; the D is unclear. Here the sequenced sample was PBMCs, taken after 24 months of ibrutinib treatment. This receptor was taken from a human donor with chronic lymphocytic leukemia. The CDR3 region has the DNA TGTGCCACCAGCAGAGATCGAGTCCACGAGCAGTACTTC. It is translated as CATSRDRVHEQYF.